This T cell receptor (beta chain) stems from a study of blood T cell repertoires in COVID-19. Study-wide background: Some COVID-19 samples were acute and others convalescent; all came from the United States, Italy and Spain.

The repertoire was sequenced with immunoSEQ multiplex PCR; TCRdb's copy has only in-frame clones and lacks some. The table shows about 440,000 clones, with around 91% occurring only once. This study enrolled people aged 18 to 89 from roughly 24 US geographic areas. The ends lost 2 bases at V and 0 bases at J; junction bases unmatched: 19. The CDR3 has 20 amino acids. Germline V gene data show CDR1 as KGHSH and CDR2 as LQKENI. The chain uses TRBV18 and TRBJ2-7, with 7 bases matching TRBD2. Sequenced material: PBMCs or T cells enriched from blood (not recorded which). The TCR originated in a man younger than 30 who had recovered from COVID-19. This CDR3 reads CASSPRSRGLAEVNSYEQYF. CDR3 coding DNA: TGTGCCAGCTCACCAAGATCTAGGGGCCTAGCGGAGGTTAACTCCTACGAGCAGTACTTC.